This T cell receptor beta chain was found in a study of radiotherapy plus CTLA-4 blockade in lung cancer. Across the whole study: Patients showed objective responses in about 18% of cases and disease control in more than 25%.

Chemo-refractory metastatic non-small-cell lung cancer patients underwent focal radiation alongside CTLA-4 blockade with ipilimumab. General study results and limits: With interferon-beta, early dynamics of blood T cell clones were reported to best predict response.

This clone has just a few counts. Its antigen remains unknown. Measured with immunoSEQ multiplex PCR; TCRdb has only the in-frame clones, and not every one. Among roughly 110,000 clones listed, roughly four fifths were seen once. The source of this sequence is a human donor with non-small cell lung cancer that progressed on radiotherapy plus ipilimumab. Some clones in this sample may be carry-over from other donors' samples. Sequencing used peripheral blood, obtained from a patient treated with radiotherapy plus ipilimumab.

CDR3 sequence (DNA): TGTGCCAGCAGCTGGGATAGCGGGGGGGCCTTTGGGGAGCAGTTCTTC. Amino acids: CASSWDSGGAFGEQFF. The J gene is TRBJ2-1, the V gene TRBV5-6, with TRBD2 identical over 11 bases. The CDR3 has 16 amino acids. Germline CDR1 SGHDT, CDR2 YYEEEE. Trimming removed 3 bases from V and 10 bases from J; junction bases left unmatched: 12.